This T cell receptor (beta chain) was identified during a study of regulatory T cells in long-lasting Graves disease (dated by TCRdb to the early 2020s). For the study in its entirety: To count as having persistent Graves' disease, a patient had to have received antithyroid drug treatment for over 5 years with TSH receptor autoantibodies remaining persistently positive. Peripheral blood TCR sequencing and RNA sequencing compared persistent Graves' disease patients with newly diagnosed Graves' disease patients. The study took place in China and was registered as a clinical trial. A total of 33 samples underwent TCR sequencing: about 13 from persistent and roughly 20 from newly diagnosed Graves' disease patients. Antithyroid drugs had been taken for about 10.3 years on average by persistent Graves' disease patients in the clinical cohort.

The germline V gene yields MNHNS for CDR1 and SASEGT for CDR2. There are 13 amino acids in the CDR3, from cysteine to phenylalanine inclusive. The read is trimmed to its CDR3 DNA, 39 bases read in frame from base 1. V is pared back by 7 bases and J by 6 bases, with 15 bases lying between the germline termini. Sample time point, as interpreted from the label and publication: persistent/refractory GD, antithyroid drugs over 5 years with positive TRAb. RNA was extracted from PBMCs in TRIzol for both TCR sequencing and RNA sequencing. Graves' disease was diagnosed according to American Thyroid Association guidelines. The patients came from an endocrinology department in Xi'an, China. Each patient gave about 10 milliliters of peripheral blood, collected in an EDTA anticoagulant tube. PBMCs were isolated by Ficoll Paque Plus density gradient separation without further T cell sorting. An Agilent 2100 Bioanalyzer and agarose gel were used to check RNA quality, and a NanoDrop 2000 was used to measure RNA concentration.

This clonotype was counted a few times. There is no known antigen for this receptor. It has no much larger one-base neighbor in the sample; base qualities were not kept. Study-wide findings and limitations: A larger number of public clonotypes was shared among persistent patients (under 3,000) than among newly diagnosed patients (around 970). Sequencing and analysis were limited to the TCR beta chain. As a limitation, the authors acknowledged that the small sample size may reduce accuracy. Lower TCR Shannon entropy and fewer highly expanded clones were observed in persistent Graves' disease patients than in newly diagnosed patients, which suggested clonal expansion. TRBV28, TRBJ1-2 and TRBJ2-5 were preferentially used in persistent disease, while TRBV20-1 and TRBJ2-1 were favored in newly diagnosed disease. Peripheral blood alone was examined, since thyroid tissue, which constituted the primary lesion, could not be accessed.

Preparation of the library involved multiplex PCR. For sequencing, an Illumina HiSeq 4000 was employed. To build TCR beta libraries, CDR3 regions were amplified by Arm-PCR using iRepertoire HTBI primers. Before sequencing, the PCR products underwent gel purification. On the study's bioinformatics: A total of 62 TRBV and about 13 TRBJ segments were identified across samples and were used for gene usage analysis of CDR3 amino acid clonotypes. COPE and FqMerger were used to merge filtered high-quality paired reads into contigs. BLAST was used to align contigs to the IMGT TRBV, TRBD and TRBJ reference genes, and CDR3 was defined following IMGT. Any clonotype with a frequency above 0.1% was classified as a highly expanded clone. Repertoire diversity was measured by Shannon entropy, and V-J evenness by the Gini coefficient. Clonotypes shared by more than one individual were considered public. Starting from the raw public reads, TCRdb applied fastp trimming at Q25, assembled clones with MiXCR and retained in-frame beta chains. Rows with a matching CDR3 protein are joined into one entry that keeps the most common DNA and genes. TCRdb, rather than the study authors, made the V and J calls. This sample gives some 430,000 distinct CDR3 sequences in total; roughly 21% of them show up just once. The ten largest clonotypes hold roughly 6.9% of the sample.

This clonotype was obtained from a female donor with Graves disease. The rearranged segments are TRBV6-1 and TRBJ1-1, with no reliable assignment of the D segment. The source was peripheral blood mononuclear cells (PBMCs), collected when the disease was refractory, from a patient treated with antithyroid drugs. The bases read TGTGCCAGCACAGAAAGGGTGGTCGCTGAAGCTTTCTTT. Translated, this is CASTERVVAEAFF.